These T cell receptor beta chains were read from a single sample in a study of blood T cell repertoires in COVID-19. TCRdb's copy holds only in-frame clones and misses some; the assay was immunoSEQ multiplex PCR. The sample shows a few hundred thousand clones, 80% to 85% of them seen only once. The sequenced material came from PBMCs or T cells enriched from blood (not recorded which). The receptors here all came from a woman aged 40 to 55 who had recovered from COVID-19. Each CDR3 is given with its conserved first and last residue. A D gene is named only where the DNA matches it firmly. Where a row states a size, it is once, few, many or the class of an expanded clone; other rows omit it.

d_call j_call v_call clone_size cdr3_nt cdr3_aa
. TRBJ2-1 TRBV7-8 . TGTGCCAGCACCTTTCCTCTACTAGACAACAATGAGCAGTTCTTC CASTFPLLDNNEQFF
TRBD2 TRBJ2-3 TRBV10-3 few TGTGCCATCGGTCGGGGGGTGTCGGTTTCAGATACGCAGTATTTT CAIGRGVSVSDTQYF
. TRBJ1-5 TRBV5-1 . TGCGCCAGCAGCCTAGGCGGGGCAAAGGGTCAGCCCCAGCATTTT CASSLGGAKGQPQHF
TRBD2 TRBJ2-3 TRBV7-9 . TGTGCCAGCAGATCATCTACGGGGCGGGAGGGCCGTCATACGCAGTATTTT CASRSSTGREGRHTQYF
. TRBJ2-3 TRBV6-5 . TGTGCCAGCTACTACCAAAGCACAGATACGCAGTATTTT CASYYQSTDTQYF
TRBD1 TRBJ1-2 TRBV6-2/TRBV6-3 . TGTGCCAGCAGTTTCCCCGGGACAGGGGGCGAAGTGTCGCTTGGCTACACCTTC CASSFPGTGGEVSLGYTF
. TRBJ2-3 TRBV9 . TGTGCCAGCAGCCCAGATCTGGGCACAGATACGCAGTATTTT CASSPDLGTDTQYF
TRBD2 TRBJ2-1 TRBV2 . TGTGCCAGCAGTGTGGTAGCGGGAGGGGGGAATGAGCAGTTCTTC CASSVVAGGGNEQFF
TRBD2 TRBJ2-3 TRBV9 . TGTGCCAGCAGCGCGGGGACTATTTACACAGATACGCAGTATTTT CASSAGTIYTDTQYF
. TRBJ2-4 TRBV2 . TGTGCCAGCAGTAATTCCATAGCCAAAAACATTCAGTACTTC CASSNSIAKNIQYF
. TRBJ1-2 TRBV5-1 . TGCGCCAGCAGCTTGGGACAGAATGGCTATGGCTACACCTTC CASSLGQNGYGYTF
. TRBJ2-1 TRBV10-3 once TGTGCCATCAGTGAGTCGAACGGAGACTACAATGAGCAGTTCTTC CAISESNGDYNEQFF
. TRBJ2-3 TRBV7-2 . TGTGCCAGCAGCTTAGCTGTCCAAGATACGCAGTATTTT CASSLAVQDTQYF
TRBD1 TRBJ1-5 TRBV27 . TGTGCCAGACGGGGACAGGGTAGCAATCAGCCCCAGCATTTT CARRGQGSNQPQHF
TRBD1 TRBJ1-1 TRBV10-3 few TGTGCCACGACATTGGACAGGGCGAACACTGAAGCTTTCTTT CATTLDRANTEAFF
TRBD1 TRBJ1-4 TRBV30 once TGTGCCTGGAGCGAACAGGGGATTTCCAAACTGTTTTTT CAWSEQGISKLFF